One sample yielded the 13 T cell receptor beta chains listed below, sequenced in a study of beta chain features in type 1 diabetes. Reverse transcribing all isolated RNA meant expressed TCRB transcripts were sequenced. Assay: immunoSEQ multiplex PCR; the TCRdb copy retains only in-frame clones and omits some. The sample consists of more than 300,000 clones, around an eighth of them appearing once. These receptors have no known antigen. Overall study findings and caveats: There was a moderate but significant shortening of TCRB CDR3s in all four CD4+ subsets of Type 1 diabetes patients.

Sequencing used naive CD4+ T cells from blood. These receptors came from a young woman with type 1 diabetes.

The CDR3 DNA sequence: TGTGCCAGCTCACCTGGGGCCGGAACCCACTACGAGCAGTACTTC. This encodes CASSPGAGTHYEQYF. The genes are TRBV18 and TRBJ2-7, with D perhaps TRBD1 (5 bases). Trimming shortened V by 3 bases and J by 3 bases, and 15 bases separated the two germline ends. The CDR3 length is 15 residues. Germline CDR1 and CDR2: KGHSH and LQKENI.

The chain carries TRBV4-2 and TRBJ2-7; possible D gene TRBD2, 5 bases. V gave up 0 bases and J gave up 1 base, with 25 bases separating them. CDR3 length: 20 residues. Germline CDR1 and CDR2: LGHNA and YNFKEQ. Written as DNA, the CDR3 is TGTGCCAGCAGCCAAGATCTTAGTGTAGGGTGGAGCGGACGATCCTACGAGCAGTACTTC. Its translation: CASSQDLSVGWSGRSYEQYF.

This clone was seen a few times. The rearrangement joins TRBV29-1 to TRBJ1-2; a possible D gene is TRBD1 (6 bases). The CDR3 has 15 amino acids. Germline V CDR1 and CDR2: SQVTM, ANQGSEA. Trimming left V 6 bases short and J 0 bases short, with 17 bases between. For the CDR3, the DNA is TGCAGCGTAACAGGGAAGTCCCTTGCTAACTATGGCTACACCTTC. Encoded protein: CSVTGKSLANYGYTF.

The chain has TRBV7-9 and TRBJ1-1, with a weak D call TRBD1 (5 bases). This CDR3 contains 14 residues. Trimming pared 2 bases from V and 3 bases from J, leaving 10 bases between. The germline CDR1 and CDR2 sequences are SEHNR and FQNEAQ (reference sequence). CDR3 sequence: CASSLTPQDTEAFF. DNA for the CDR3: TGTGCCAGCAGCTTAACCCCACAGGACACTGAAGCTTTCTTT.

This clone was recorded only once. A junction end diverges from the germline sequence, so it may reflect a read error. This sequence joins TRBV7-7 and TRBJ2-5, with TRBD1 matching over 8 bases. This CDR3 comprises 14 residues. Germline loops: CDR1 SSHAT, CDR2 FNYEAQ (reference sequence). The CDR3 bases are TGTGCTAGCAGCAAGGACAGGGTATCTGAGACCCAGTACTTC. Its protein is CASSKDRVSETQYF.

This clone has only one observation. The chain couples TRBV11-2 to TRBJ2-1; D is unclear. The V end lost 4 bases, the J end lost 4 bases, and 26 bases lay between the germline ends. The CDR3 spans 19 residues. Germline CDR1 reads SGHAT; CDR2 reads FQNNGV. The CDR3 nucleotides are TGTGCCAGCAGCTCAGGCCGCGTCGGTGACCGGCGAAAATACAATGAGCAGTTCTTC. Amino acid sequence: CASSSGRVGDRRKYNEQFF.

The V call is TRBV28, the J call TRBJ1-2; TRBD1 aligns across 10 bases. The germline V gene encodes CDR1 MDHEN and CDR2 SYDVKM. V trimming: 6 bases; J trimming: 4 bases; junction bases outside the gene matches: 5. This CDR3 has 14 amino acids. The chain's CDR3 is CASSPGTGVYGYTF. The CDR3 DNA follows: TGTGCCAGCAGCCCTGGGACAGGGGTCTATGGCTACACCTTC.

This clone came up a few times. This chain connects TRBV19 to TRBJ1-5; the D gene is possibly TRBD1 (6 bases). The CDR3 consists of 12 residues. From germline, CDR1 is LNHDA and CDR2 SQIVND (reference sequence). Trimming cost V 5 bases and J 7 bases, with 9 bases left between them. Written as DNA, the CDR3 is TGTGCCAGTAGTGTGACAGGCCAGCCCCAGCATTTT. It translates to CASSVTGQPQHF.

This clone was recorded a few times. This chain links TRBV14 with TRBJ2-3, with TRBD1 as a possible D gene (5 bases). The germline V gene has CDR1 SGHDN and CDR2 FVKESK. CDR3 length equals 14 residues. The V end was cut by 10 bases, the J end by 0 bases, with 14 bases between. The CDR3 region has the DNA TGTGCCACCAAGTCAGGGATTAGCACAGATACGCAGTATTTT. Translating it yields CATKSGISTDTQYF. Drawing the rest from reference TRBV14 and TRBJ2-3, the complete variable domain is EAGVTQFPSHSVIEKGQTVTLRCDPISGHDNLYWYRRVMGKEIKFLLHFVKESKQDESGMPNNRFLAERTGGTYSTLKVQPAELEDSGVYFCATKSGISTDTQYFGPGTRLTVL.

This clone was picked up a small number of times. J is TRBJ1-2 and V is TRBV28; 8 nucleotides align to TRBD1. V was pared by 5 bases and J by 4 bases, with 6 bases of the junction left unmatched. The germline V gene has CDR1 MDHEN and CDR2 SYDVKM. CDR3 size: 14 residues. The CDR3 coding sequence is TGTGCCAGCAGTCCGGGACAGGCGTTCTATGGCTACACCTTC. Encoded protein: CASSPGQAFYGYTF.

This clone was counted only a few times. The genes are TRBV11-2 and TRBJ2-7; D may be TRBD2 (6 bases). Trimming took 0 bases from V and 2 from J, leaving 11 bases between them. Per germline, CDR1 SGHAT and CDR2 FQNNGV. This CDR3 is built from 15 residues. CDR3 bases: TGTGCCAGCAGCTTAGAGGGAGGTATCCCCTACGAGCAGTACTTC. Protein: CASSLEGGIPYEQYF. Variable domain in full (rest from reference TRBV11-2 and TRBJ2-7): EAGVAQSPRYKIIEKRQSVAFWCNPISGHATLYWYQQILGQGPKLLIQFQNNGVVDDSQLPKDRFSAERLKGVDSTLKIQPAKLEDSAVYLCASSLEGGIPYEQYFGPGTRLTVT.

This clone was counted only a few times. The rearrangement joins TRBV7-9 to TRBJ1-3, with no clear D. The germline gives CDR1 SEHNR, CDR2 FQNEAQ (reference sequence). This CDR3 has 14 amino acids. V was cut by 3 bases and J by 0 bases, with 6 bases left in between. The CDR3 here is CASSLSVSGNTIYF. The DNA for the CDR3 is TGTGCCAGCAGCTTGAGCGTCTCTGGAAACACCATATATTTT.

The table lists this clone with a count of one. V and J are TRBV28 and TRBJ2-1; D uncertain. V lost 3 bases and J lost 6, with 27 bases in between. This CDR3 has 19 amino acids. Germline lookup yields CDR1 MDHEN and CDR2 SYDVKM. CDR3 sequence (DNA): TGTGCCAGCAGTTTGGGCATCCATCACAGCCCTCGAGCCGGCAATGAGCAGTTCTTC. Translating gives CASSLGIHHSPRAGNEQFF.